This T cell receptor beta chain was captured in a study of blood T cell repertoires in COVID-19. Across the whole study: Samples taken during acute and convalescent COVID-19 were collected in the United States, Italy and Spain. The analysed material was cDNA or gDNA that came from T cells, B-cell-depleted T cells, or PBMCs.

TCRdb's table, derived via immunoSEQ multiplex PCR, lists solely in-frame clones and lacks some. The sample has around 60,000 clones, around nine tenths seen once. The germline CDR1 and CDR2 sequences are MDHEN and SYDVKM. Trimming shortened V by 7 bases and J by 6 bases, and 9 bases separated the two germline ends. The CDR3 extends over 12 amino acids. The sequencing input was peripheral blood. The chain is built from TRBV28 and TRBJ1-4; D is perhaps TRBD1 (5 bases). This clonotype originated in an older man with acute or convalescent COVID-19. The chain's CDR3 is CASTSGDEKLFF. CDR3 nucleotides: TGTGCCAGCACCTCGGGGGATGAAAAACTGTTTTTT.